This TCR beta chain was retrieved from a study of CD8+ T cells in alopecia areata. Study observations and caveats: Whereas mice showed it more clearly, TCR sharing across patients was murkier, possibly because of HLA. Compared with normal scalp, lesional scalp had higher clonality and more expanded CD8+ clones.

As concerns this clone: Its specificity is not known.

RNA was isolated and reverse transcribed to cDNA, the sequencing template. Assay: immunoSEQ multiplex PCR; the TCRdb copy retains only in-frame clones and omits some. Here the sample spans approximately 40,000 clones, around half being singletons. Sorting of CD4+ cells into CD25+CD127- cells was carried out for about 5 patients. The study team obtained lesional scalp punch biopsies and peripheral blood from alopecia areata patients. T lymphocytes (CD4+ and CD8+) were sorted from PBMCs. The V and J ends lost 3 bases and 3 bases, in that order; junction bases with no gene match: 5. CDR1 SGHTA and CDR2 FQGTGA come from the germline V gene. The CDR3 loop spans 15 amino acids.

The sequenced material came from CD4+ Tregs sorted from blood. The source is a human donor with alopecia areata. The chain combines TRBV7-3 with TRBJ2-3; 8 nucleotides agree with TRBD2. This chain's CDR3 is CASSLSSGRTDTQYF. Written as DNA, the CDR3 is TGTGCCAGCAGCTTGTCTAGCGGGCGAACAGATACGCAGTATTTT.